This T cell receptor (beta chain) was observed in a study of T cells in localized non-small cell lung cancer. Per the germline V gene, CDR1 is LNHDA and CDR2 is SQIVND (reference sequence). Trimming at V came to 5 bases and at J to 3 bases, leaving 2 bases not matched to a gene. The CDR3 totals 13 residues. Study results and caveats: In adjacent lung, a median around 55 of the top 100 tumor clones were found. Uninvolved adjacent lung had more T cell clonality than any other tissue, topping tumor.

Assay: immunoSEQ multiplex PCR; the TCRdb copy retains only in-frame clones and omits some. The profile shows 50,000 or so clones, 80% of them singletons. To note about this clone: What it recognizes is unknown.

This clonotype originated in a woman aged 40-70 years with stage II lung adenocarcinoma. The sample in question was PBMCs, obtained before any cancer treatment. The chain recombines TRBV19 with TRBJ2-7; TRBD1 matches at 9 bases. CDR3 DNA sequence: TGTGCCAGTAGTGTGGGACAGGGCTACGAGCAGTACTTC. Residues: CASSVGQGYEQYF.